The entry that follows covers one T cell receptor beta chain sequence. The antigen remains undetermined. The sample is drawn from a study of human T cells and chemical hapten exposure. Study context: 2% DPC applied to an approximately 2 cm by approximately 2 cm arm area sensitized donors. General study points: Among expanded TCRs, significantly more large CDR3 similarity clusters formed than among controls.

TCRdb used MiXCR to reprocess the RACE reads, holding one entry per CDR3 protein. The table shows 35,000 to 40,000 distinct CDR3 sequences, with around 10% occurring only once. This CDR3 region has 15 residues. J was trimmed by 2 bases and V by 2 bases; bases with no gene match: 2. The germline gives CDR1 SGHTA, CDR2 FQGTGA. Indicated time point: pre-sensitization, week 0. Treatment in this sample: therapeutic diphenylcyclopropenone sensitization with weekly scalp DPC. Unfractionated whole blood was the source from which total RNA was extracted. Those who donated were patients with alopecia, 18 to 70 years of age, and suitable for DPC.

The genes are TRBV7-3 and TRBJ2-1; 8 bases align to TRBD2. This TCR was sampled from a woman between 40 and 55 years old with alopecia areata. Some clones in this sample may be carry-over from other donors' samples. The sample was whole blood, taken in connection with sensitization to the hapten diphenylcyclopropenone (DPC). The CDR3 nucleotides are TGTGCCAGCAGCTTAGGCGGGGGGCCCTACAATGAGCAGTTCTTC. Protein product: CASSLGGGPYNEQFF.